The rows below give T cell receptor beta chains drawn from one sample of a study of T cell repertoires in cytomegalovirus infection. TCRdb used MiXCR to reprocess the reads, holding one entry per CDR3 protein. This table holds about 920,000 distinct CDR3 sequences, around 29% found once. These receptors lack a known antigen. The sample consisted of cultured CD8+ T cells from PBMCs, taken from culture after CMV antigen stimulation. These receptors all stem from a human donor in good health (CMV status not recorded). Some clones in this sample may be carry-over from other donors' samples. Both conserved end residues are part of each CDR3. The D gene is left open where the match is weak. Clone size is not always given. Where it is, it says once, few, many or a class for expanded clones.

d_call: -; clone_size: many; j_call: TRBJ2-3; v_call: TRBV7-6; cdr3_aa: CASSLGRADTQYF; cdr3_nt: TGTGCCAGCAGCTTAGGCAGGGCAGATACGCAGTATTTT
d_call: -; clone_size: -; j_call: TRBJ2-5; v_call: TRBV10-3; cdr3_aa: CAISGRGGRGGETQYF; cdr3_nt: TGTGCCATCAGTGGGCGAGGGGGGCGAGGAGGAGAGACCCAGTACTTC
d_call: TRBD1; clone_size: -; j_call: TRBJ1-2; v_call: TRBV6-6; cdr3_aa: CASSYSGTGGNDYTF; cdr3_nt: TGTGCCAGCAGTTACTCCGGGACAGGGGGGAATGACTACACCTTC
d_call: TRBD1; clone_size: -; j_call: TRBJ1-2; v_call: TRBV29-1; cdr3_aa: CSVFVGDRQYGYTF; cdr3_nt: TGCAGCGTTTTTGTGGGGGACAGGCAGTATGGCTACACCTTC
d_call: TRBD2; clone_size: many; j_call: TRBJ2-3; v_call: TRBV6-5; cdr3_aa: CASSYFGGSTDTQYF; cdr3_nt: TGTGCCAGCAGTTACTTCGGGGGGAGCACAGATACGCAGTATTTT
d_call: -; clone_size: few; j_call: TRBJ2-7; v_call: TRBV19; cdr3_aa: CASSMGLSYEQYF; cdr3_nt: TGTGCCAGTAGTATGGGACTTTCCTACGAGCAGTACTTC
d_call: -; clone_size: many; j_call: TRBJ2-5; v_call: TRBV7-8; cdr3_aa: CASSSSVAPGETQYF; cdr3_nt: TGTGCCAGCAGCTCCTCGGTGGCGCCCGGCGAGACCCAGTACTTC
d_call: TRBD2; clone_size: -; j_call: TRBJ2-3; v_call: TRBV6-1; cdr3_aa: CASSADLAGISDTQYF; cdr3_nt: TGTGCCAGCAGCGCGGATCTAGCGGGGATCTCAGATACGCAGTATTTT
d_call: TRBD1; clone_size: few; j_call: TRBJ2-3; v_call: TRBV6-2/TRBV6-3; cdr3_aa: CASRTGTGGADTQYF; cdr3_nt: TGTGCCAGCAGAACCGGGACAGGGGGCGCGGATACGCAGTATTTT
d_call: TRBD1; clone_size: many; j_call: TRBJ1-4; v_call: TRBV7-2; cdr3_aa: CASSPGTGAFNEKLFF; cdr3_nt: TGTGCCAGCAGCCCAGGGACAGGGGCCTTTAATGAAAAACTGTTTTTT
d_call: -; clone_size: -; j_call: TRBJ1-1; v_call: TRBV12-3/TRBV12-4; cdr3_aa: CASSSPGLGDEAFF; cdr3_nt: TGTGCCAGCAGTTCCCCAGGTCTGGGCGATGAAGCTTTCTTT
d_call: -; clone_size: -; j_call: TRBJ1-1; v_call: TRBV6-1; cdr3_aa: CASSETLGGFPEAFF; cdr3_nt: TGTGCCAGCAGTGAAACTCTGGGTGGGTTCCCTGAAGCTTTCTTT
d_call: TRBD1; clone_size: -; j_call: TRBJ2-1; v_call: TRBV11-3; cdr3_aa: CASSLRDRGHEQFF; cdr3_nt: TGTGCCAGCAGCCTCCGGGACAGGGGGCATGAGCAGTTCTTC
d_call: -; clone_size: -; j_call: TRBJ2-1; v_call: TRBV20-1; cdr3_aa: CSANRDPSYNEQFF; cdr3_nt: TGCAGTGCTAACAGGGATCCCTCCTACAATGAGCAGTTCTTC
d_call: -; clone_size: -; j_call: TRBJ1-2; v_call: TRBV5-6; cdr3_aa: CASSSGLTFIYGYTF; cdr3_nt: TGTGCCAGCAGCTCCGGGTTGACCTTTATCTATGGCTACACCTTC
d_call: TRBD1; clone_size: -; j_call: TRBJ2-1; v_call: TRBV29-1; cdr3_aa: CSVDDRENEQFF; cdr3_nt: TGCAGCGTTGACGACAGGGAGAATGAGCAGTTCTTC
d_call: -; clone_size: -; j_call: TRBJ1-1; v_call: TRBV4-2; cdr3_aa: CASSQETGNTEAFF; cdr3_nt: TGTGCCAGCAGCCAAGAGACAGGGAACACTGAAGCTTTCTTT
d_call: -; clone_size: -; j_call: TRBJ2-3; v_call: TRBV3-1; cdr3_aa: CASSEEQTSTDTQYF; cdr3_nt: TGTGCCAGCAGCGAAGAGCAGACTAGCACAGATACGCAGTATTTT
d_call: TRBD2; clone_size: few; j_call: TRBJ2-3; v_call: TRBV7-6; cdr3_aa: CASSLDRLSGGTTDTQYF; cdr3_nt: TGTGCCAGCAGCTTAGATCGCCTTAGCGGGGGGACGACAGATACGCAGTATTTT
d_call: -; clone_size: few; j_call: TRBJ1-6; v_call: TRBV7-6; cdr3_aa: CASSLFLGTNSPLHF; cdr3_nt: TGTGCCAGCAGCTTATTTCTAGGGACTAATTCACCCCTCCACTTT
d_call: -; clone_size: -; j_call: TRBJ1-5; v_call: TRBV5-6; cdr3_aa: CASSFGTFDSPQHF; cdr3_nt: TGTGCCAGCAGCTTCGGCACGTTCGATTCGCCCCAGCATTTT
d_call: TRBD2; clone_size: -; j_call: TRBJ2-3; v_call: TRBV18; cdr3_aa: CASSPGTSDDTQYF; cdr3_nt: TGTGCCAGCTCCCCTGGGACTAGCGACGATACGCAGTATTTT
d_call: -; clone_size: -; j_call: TRBJ2-4; v_call: TRBV2; cdr3_aa: CASSESTSLTNIQYF; cdr3_nt: TGTGCCAGCAGTGAATCGACATCTCTGACCAACATTCAGTACTTC
d_call: -; clone_size: -; j_call: TRBJ1-1; v_call: TRBV4-1; cdr3_aa: CASSHDGDEAFF; cdr3_nt: TGCGCCAGCAGCCATGATGGGGATGAAGCTTTCTTT
d_call: TRBD1; clone_size: few; j_call: TRBJ2-1; v_call: TRBV12-3/TRBV12-4; cdr3_aa: CASALGTGGYYNEQFF; cdr3_nt: TGTGCCAGCGCTCTCGGGACAGGGGGATACTACAATGAGCAGTTCTTC
d_call: -; clone_size: -; j_call: TRBJ2-7; v_call: TRBV7-6; cdr3_aa: CASSLGVDQQYF; cdr3_nt: TGTGCCAGCAGCTTGGGGGTCGACCAGCAGTACTTC
d_call: -; clone_size: many; j_call: TRBJ2-2; v_call: TRBV7-6; cdr3_aa: CASSLGAGRFTGELFF; cdr3_nt: TGTGCCAGCAGCTTAGGCGCGGGGAGATTCACCGGGGAGCTGTTTTTT
d_call: -; clone_size: -; j_call: TRBJ2-7; v_call: TRBV6-5; cdr3_aa: CASSYSSGAIYEQYF; cdr3_nt: TGTGCCAGCAGTTACTCCTCAGGGGCCATCTACGAGCAGTACTTC
d_call: TRBD1; clone_size: -; j_call: TRBJ1-5; v_call: TRBV19; cdr3_aa: CASRGQGAVSNQPQHF; cdr3_nt: TGTGCCAGTCGAGGACAGGGGGCAGTGAGCAATCAGCCCCAGCATTTT
d_call: -; clone_size: -; j_call: TRBJ1-2; v_call: TRBV27; cdr3_aa: CASSLSRDGGNGYTF; cdr3_nt: TGTGCCAGCAGTTTATCCCGGGACGGTGGGAATGGCTACACCTTC
d_call: TRBD1; clone_size: few; j_call: TRBJ2-1; v_call: TRBV6-1; cdr3_aa: CASSRQGAPYNEQFF; cdr3_nt: TGTGCCAGCAGTAGACAGGGGGCCCCCTACAATGAGCAGTTCTTC
d_call: TRBD1; clone_size: many; j_call: TRBJ2-3; v_call: TRBV7-8; cdr3_aa: CASSISSGQGDTDTQYF; cdr3_nt: TGTGCCAGCAGCATCTCTTCTGGACAGGGCGATACAGATACGCAGTATTTT
d_call: -; clone_size: many; j_call: TRBJ1-3; v_call: TRBV7-8; cdr3_aa: CASSEGVFSGNTIYF; cdr3_nt: TGTGCCAGCAGCGAAGGGGTTTTCTCTGGAAACACCATATATTTT
d_call: -; clone_size: -; j_call: TRBJ1-5; v_call: TRBV12-3/TRBV12-4; cdr3_aa: CASSFGEPPQHF; cdr3_nt: TGTGCCAGCAGTTTCGGAGAACCGCCCCAGCATTTT
d_call: TRBD2; clone_size: -; j_call: TRBJ2-1; v_call: TRBV7-9; cdr3_aa: CASRWTSGGSEQFF; cdr3_nt: TGTGCCAGCAGATGGACTAGCGGGGGAAGTGAGCAGTTCTTC
d_call: -; clone_size: few; j_call: TRBJ2-1; v_call: TRBV7-2; cdr3_aa: CASSFASSDEQFF; cdr3_nt: TGTGCCAGCAGCTTCGCTAGCAGTGATGAGCAGTTCTTC
d_call: -; clone_size: many; j_call: TRBJ2-5; v_call: TRBV9; cdr3_aa: CASSSGQIQETQYF; cdr3_nt: TGTGCCAGCAGCTCCGGACAAATCCAAGAGACCCAGTACTTC
d_call: TRBD1; clone_size: -; j_call: TRBJ1-2; v_call: TRBV6-2/TRBV6-3; cdr3_aa: CASSYGTARDGYTF; cdr3_nt: TGTGCCAGCAGTTACGGGACAGCAAGGGATGGCTACACCTTC
d_call: -; clone_size: many; j_call: TRBJ1-1; v_call: TRBV7-9; cdr3_aa: CASSSDSSLNTEAFF; cdr3_nt: TGTGCCAGCAGCTCCGATTCCAGCTTGAACACTGAAGCTTTCTTT
d_call: TRBD2; clone_size: few; j_call: TRBJ2-3; v_call: TRBV7-6; cdr3_aa: CASSPPLAGNTDTQYF; cdr3_nt: TGTGCCAGCAGCCCCCCGCTAGCGGGTAACACAGATACGCAGTATTTT
d_call: TRBD1; clone_size: few; j_call: TRBJ2-3; v_call: TRBV7-4; cdr3_aa: CASTPTGSSTDTQYF; cdr3_nt: TGTGCCAGCACCCCGACAGGGAGTAGTACAGATACGCAGTATTTT
d_call: TRBD1; clone_size: -; j_call: TRBJ1-1; v_call: TRBV4-1; cdr3_aa: CASSQAWDRANTEAFF; cdr3_nt: TGCGCCAGCAGCCAAGCCTGGGACAGAGCGAACACTGAAGCTTTCTTT
d_call: TRBD2; clone_size: -; j_call: TRBJ2-3; v_call: TRBV7-9; cdr3_aa: CASSLRIAGGPTDTQYF; cdr3_nt: TGTGCCAGCAGCTTACGAATAGCGGGGGGGCCTACAGATACGCAGTATTTT
d_call: -; clone_size: -; j_call: TRBJ2-1; v_call: TRBV6-5; cdr3_aa: CASSYSNIGHEQFF; cdr3_nt: TGTGCCAGCAGTTACTCAAACATCGGCCATGAGCAGTTCTTC
d_call: -; clone_size: -; j_call: TRBJ1-1; v_call: TRBV14; cdr3_aa: CASSQEIGAQAEAFF; cdr3_nt: TGTGCCAGCAGCCAAGAAATAGGGGCTCAGGCTGAAGCTTTCTTT
d_call: TRBD1; clone_size: few; j_call: TRBJ1-5; v_call: TRBV2; cdr3_aa: CASSADRVPRDQPQHF; cdr3_nt: TGTGCCAGCAGTGCTGACAGGGTCCCACGGGATCAGCCCCAGCATTTT
d_call: TRBD1; clone_size: -; j_call: TRBJ2-3; v_call: TRBV5-1; cdr3_aa: CASSLGDSLTDTQYF; cdr3_nt: TGCGCCAGCAGCTTGGGGGACAGCCTCACAGATACGCAGTATTTT
d_call: TRBD1; clone_size: few; j_call: TRBJ2-7; v_call: TRBV25-1; cdr3_aa: CASSEYYAVGTGTYEQYF; cdr3_nt: TGTGCCAGCAGTGAATATTACGCTGTTGGGACAGGGACCTACGAGCAGTACTTC
d_call: -; clone_size: -; j_call: TRBJ2-1; v_call: TRBV7-1; cdr3_aa: CASSSPRGAFDNEQFF; cdr3_nt: TGTGCCAGCAGCTCACCAAGGGGGGCATTTGACAATGAGCAGTTCTTC
d_call: -; clone_size: few; j_call: TRBJ2-5; v_call: TRBV15; cdr3_aa: CATSTHRQLGTQYF; cdr3_nt: TGTGCCACCAGCACCCACCGACAGTTAGGGACCCAGTACTTC